The 6 T cell receptor beta chains reported below all come from one sample, sequenced in a study of T cell responses to AZD1222 COVID-19 vaccine (dated by TCRdb to the early 2020s). The sample's time point, from its label and the paper: baseline before first vaccination. Library construction relied on the immunoSEQ multiplex PCR assay. TCRdb stores this immuneACCESS table with in-frame sequences only. Part of the clones is absent; in the studies checked, under half of the shortfall reflects unresolved V genes, and no reason is known for the rest. Here the sample has approximately 80,000 clones; 80% occur a single time. Of the sample, roughly a fifth falls within the top ten clones. The source was peripheral blood, collected on day 0 of AZD1222 vaccination. These receptors all come from an adult in good health.

The rearrangement links TRBV3-1 (or the pseudogene TRBV3-2) to TRBJ2-1; 9 bases fit TRBD2. Germline CDR1 LGHDT, CDR2 YNNKEL (reference sequence). With V trimmed by 2 bases and J by 0 bases, 8 bases remained unmatched. This CDR3 comprises 18 residues. CDR3 loop: CASSQIASGMSSYNEQFF. The CDR3 coding sequence is TGTGCCAGCAGCCAAATCGCTAGCGGGATGAGCTCCTACAATGAGCAGTTCTTC.

This clone occurred a few times. V usage is TRBV10-2 and J usage is TRBJ2-6; tentative D call: TRBD1 (5 bases). Trimming pared 3 bases from V and 0 bases from J, leaving 12 bases between. This CDR3 has 17 amino acids. Germline CDR1 and CDR2: WSHSY and SAAADI. As DNA, the CDR3 is TGCGCCAGCAGTGATTGGACATCGAGCTCTGGGGCCAACGTCCTGACTTTC. It specifies CASSDWTSSSGANVLTF.

This clone was observed a handful of times. The chain joins TRBV5-8 to TRBJ2-2; TRBD1 matches 9 bases. V was pared by 0 bases and J by 6 bases, with 6 bases of the junction left unmatched. The CDR3 covers 16 residues. The germline V gene has CDR1 SGHTS and CDR2 YDEGEE. In DNA form, the CDR3 reads TGTGCCAGCAGCTTGGCGGGGACAGGGAAGGCCGGGGAGCTGTTTTTT. Amino acids: CASSLAGTGKAGELFF.

The count of this clone is one. Here the CDR3 DNA reads TGTGCCAGCAGCGGTGGACAGTCGCAGCCCCAGCATTTT. It translates to CASSGGQSQPQHF. The rearrangement uses TRBV12-3 or TRBV12-4 and TRBJ1-5; D perhaps matches TRBD1 (6 bases). The germline V and J ends were trimmed by 6 bases and 7 bases, with 13 bases remaining between them. The CDR3 spans 13 residues.

The chain joins TRBV11-2 to TRBJ2-3; 7 nucleotides agree with TRBD2. Germline assignment: CDR1 SGHAT and CDR2 FQNNGV. The V and J ends lost 2 bases and 4 bases, in that order; junction bases with no gene match: 9. This CDR3 comprises 16 residues. CDR3 bases: TGTGCCAGCAGCTTATCTGCGGGAGTGGCCGCAGATACGCAGTATTTT. It translates to CASSLSAGVAADTQYF. Together with reference TRBV11-2 and TRBJ2-3, the CDR3 gives the full variable domain: EAGVAQSPRYKIIEKRQSVAFWCNPISGHATLYWYQQILGQGPKLLIQFQNNGVVDDSQLPKDRFSAERLKGVDSTLKIQPAKLEDSAVYLCASSLSAGVAADTQYFGPGTRLTVL.

The CDR3 DNA reads TGTGCCACCAGTGATTACCGACGGGGGGCTGGATCAGATACGCAGTATTTT. This translates into CATSDYRRGAGSDTQYF. The rearrangement joins TRBV24-1 to TRBJ2-3, with a possible D match to TRBD2 (7 bases). V was cut by 2 bases and J by 4 bases, with 18 bases left in between. The CDR3 loop spans 17 amino acids. Germline assignment: CDR1 KGHDR and CDR2 SFDVKD.